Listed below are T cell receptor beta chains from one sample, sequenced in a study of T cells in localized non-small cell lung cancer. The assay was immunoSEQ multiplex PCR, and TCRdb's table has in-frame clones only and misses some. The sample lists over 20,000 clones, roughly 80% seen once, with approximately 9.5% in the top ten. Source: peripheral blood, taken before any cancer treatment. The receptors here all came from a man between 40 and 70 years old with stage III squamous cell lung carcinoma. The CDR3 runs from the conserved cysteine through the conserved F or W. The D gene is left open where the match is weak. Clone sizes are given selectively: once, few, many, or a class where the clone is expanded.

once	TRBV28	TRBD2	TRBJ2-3	CASSLLLAGVTDTQYF	TGTGCCAGCAGTTTATTGCTAGCGGGAGTCACAGATACGCAGTATTTT
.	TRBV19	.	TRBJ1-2	CASGQMPQENYGYTF	TGTGCCAGTGGCCAAATGCCGCAGGAAAATTATGGCTACACCTTC
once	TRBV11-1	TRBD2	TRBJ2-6	CASSSTSGGSGANVLTF	TGTGCCAGCAGCTCGACTAGCGGGGGCTCTGGGGCCAACGTCCTGACTTTC
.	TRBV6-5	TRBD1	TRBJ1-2	CASTPGQNYGYTF	TGTGCCAGCACCCCGGGACAGAACTATGGCTACACCTTC
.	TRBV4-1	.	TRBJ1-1	CASSQILNTEAFF	TGCGCCAGCAGCCAAATTTTGAACACTGAAGCTTTCTTT
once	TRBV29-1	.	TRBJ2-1	CSVEGGLYLYNEQFF	TGCAGCGTTGAAGGTGGACTCTATCTTTACAATGAGCAGTTCTTC
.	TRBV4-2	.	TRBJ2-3	CASSPNGGRTTDTQYF	TGTGCCAGCAGCCCAAATGGTGGGAGGACTACAGATACGCAGTATTTT
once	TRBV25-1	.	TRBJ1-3	CASSEFATLDAIYF	TGTGCCAGCAGTGAATTTGCAACCCTTGACGCCATATATTTT
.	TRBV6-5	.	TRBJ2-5	CASSPNMGTQYF	TGTGCCAGCAGCCCAAACATGGGGACCCAGTACTTC
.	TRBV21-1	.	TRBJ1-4	CASSNQGPGVYEKLFF	TGTGCCAGCAGCAACCAGGGGCCAGGGGTATATGAAAAACTGTTTTTT
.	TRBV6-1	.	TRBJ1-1	CASSDSALNTEAFF	TGTGCCAGCAGTGACTCCGCCCTTAACACTGAAGCTTTCTTT
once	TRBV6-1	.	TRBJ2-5	CASRTRTVQETQYF	TGTGCCAGCAGAACCCGGACAGTTCAAGAGACCCAGTACTTC
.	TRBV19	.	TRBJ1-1	CASRQGNANTEAFF	TGTGCCAGTAGGCAGGGGAACGCGAACACTGAAGCTTTCTTT
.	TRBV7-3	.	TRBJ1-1	CASSFTGGTEAFF	TGTGCCAGCAGCTTTACAGGAGGCACTGAAGCTTTCTTT
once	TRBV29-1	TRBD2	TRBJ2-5	CSVRTSGGRETQYF	TGCAGCGTCCGGACTAGCGGAGGTCGGGAGACCCAGTACTTC
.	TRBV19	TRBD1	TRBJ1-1	CASRQLRDRSTEAFF	TGTGCCAGTAGGCAGCTCCGGGACAGAAGCACTGAAGCTTTCTTT
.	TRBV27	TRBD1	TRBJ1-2	CASSITGANYGYTF	TGTGCCAGCAGTATCACAGGGGCCAACTATGGCTACACCTTC
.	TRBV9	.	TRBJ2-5	CASSVGVQETQYF	TGTGCCAGCAGCGTAGGTGTGCAAGAGACCCAGTACTTC
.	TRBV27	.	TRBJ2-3	CASTDTDTQYF	TGTGCCAGCACTGACACAGATACGCAGTATTTT
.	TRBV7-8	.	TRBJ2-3	CASSPSQRGTDTQYF	TGTGCCAGCAGCCCCTCTCAGCGGGGCACAGATACGCAGTATTTT
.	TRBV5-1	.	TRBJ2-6	CASSLRSTGANVLTF	TGCGCCAGCAGCCTCAGGTCAACTGGGGCCAACGTCCTGACTTTC
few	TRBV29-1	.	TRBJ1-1	CSVSHTEAFF	TGCAGCGTTTCACACACTGAAGCTTTCTTT
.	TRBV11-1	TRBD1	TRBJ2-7	CASSYSRTGVYEQYF	TGTGCCAGCAGCTATTCCCGGACAGGGGTCTACGAGCAGTACTTC
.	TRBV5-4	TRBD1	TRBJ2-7	CASSGGQGAYEQYF	TGTGCCAGCAGCGGGGGACAGGGTGCCTACGAGCAGTACTTC